This is a list of T cell receptor beta chains from one sample in a study of blood T cell repertoires in COVID-19. Profiled with immunoSEQ multiplex PCR; TCRdb holds only in-frame clones, not every one. The sample holds roughly 200,000 clones, around 87% seen once. Specimen: peripheral blood. The receptors come from a man between 60 and 70 years old who had recovered from COVID-19. CDR3s include the opening cysteine and the closing phenylalanine or tryptophan. The order of the fields is D gene, V gene, clone size, CDR3 length, J gene, CDR3 DNA, CDR3 protein. A D gene is named only where the DNA matches it firmly. Where a row states a size, it is once, few, many or the class of an expanded clone; other rows omit it.

d_call: NA
v_call: TRBV11-3
clone_size: NA
cdr3_length: 15
j_call: TRBJ2-2
cdr3_nt: TGTGCCAGCCACTGGGGCAGGAACTTACCGGGGGAGCTGTTTTTT
cdr3_aa: CASHWGRNLPGELFF

d_call: TRBD2
v_call: TRBV7-6
clone_size: NA
cdr3_length: 15
j_call: TRBJ2-1
cdr3_nt: TGTGCCAGCAGCTTAGGTGGACTAGCGGGCAATGAGCAGTTCTTC
cdr3_aa: CASSLGGLAGNEQFF

d_call: NA
v_call: TRBV30
clone_size: NA
cdr3_length: 12
j_call: TRBJ1-2
cdr3_nt: TGTGCCTACGCCAGAAGTAACTATGGCTACACCTTC
cdr3_aa: CAYARSNYGYTF

d_call: TRBD2
v_call: TRBV5-1
clone_size: NA
cdr3_length: 15
j_call: TRBJ2-1
cdr3_nt: TGCGCCAGCAGCTTGAGTCTTGTGGGGGGGAATGAGCAGTTCTTC
cdr3_aa: CASSLSLVGGNEQFF

d_call: TRBD1
v_call: TRBV2
clone_size: NA
cdr3_length: 14
j_call: TRBJ2-7
cdr3_nt: TGTGCCAGCAAACGGACAGGCCTCTCCTACGAGCAGTACTTC
cdr3_aa: CASKRTGLSYEQYF

d_call: NA
v_call: TRBV7-9
clone_size: few
cdr3_length: 13
j_call: TRBJ1-4
cdr3_nt: TGTGCCAGCAGCAGCGGACAGTATGAAAAACTGTTTTTT
cdr3_aa: CASSSGQYEKLFF

d_call: TRBD1
v_call: TRBV19
clone_size: few
cdr3_length: 15
j_call: TRBJ1-2
cdr3_nt: TGTGCCAGTACCCCTTCGGGACAGCTGAACTATGGCTACACCTTC
cdr3_aa: CASTPSGQLNYGYTF

d_call: TRBD1
v_call: TRBV15
clone_size: NA
cdr3_length: 18
j_call: TRBJ1-5
cdr3_nt: TGTGCCACCAGCAGAGGGGACAGGGGGGGCTATAGCAATCAGCCCCAGCATTTT
cdr3_aa: CATSRGDRGGYSNQPQHF

d_call: NA
v_call: TRBV12-3/TRBV12-4
clone_size: NA
cdr3_length: 13
j_call: TRBJ1-2
cdr3_nt: TGTGCCAGCAGGGAACAGGAGGGATATGGCTACACCTTC
cdr3_aa: CASREQEGYGYTF

d_call: TRBD2
v_call: TRBV15
clone_size: NA
cdr3_length: 14
j_call: TRBJ2-7
cdr3_nt: TGTGCCACCAGCCCGGGAGGGACCCTACACGAGCAGTACTTC
cdr3_aa: CATSPGGTLHEQYF

d_call: NA
v_call: TRBV28
clone_size: NA
cdr3_length: 14
j_call: TRBJ1-1
cdr3_nt: TGTGCCAGCAGGATTCCAGGACAGAACACTGAAGCTTTCTTT
cdr3_aa: CASRIPGQNTEAFF

d_call: TRBD2
v_call: TRBV6-2/TRBV6-3
clone_size: NA
cdr3_length: 16
j_call: TRBJ2-7
cdr3_nt: TGTGCCAGCAGTCATCCGGGACTAGCGGGGGGTAACGAGCAGTACTTC
cdr3_aa: CASSHPGLAGGNEQYF

d_call: NA
v_call: TRBV6-5
clone_size: NA
cdr3_length: 14
j_call: TRBJ1-5
cdr3_nt: TGTGCCAGCAGCCCCGGCCAGGGAGGACAGCCCCAGCATTTT
cdr3_aa: CASSPGQGGQPQHF

d_call: TRBD2
v_call: TRBV2
clone_size: NA
cdr3_length: 16
j_call: TRBJ2-1
cdr3_nt: TGTGCCAGCAGTTTTCCTAGCGGGGGGGCCTTTGTTGAGCAGTTCTTC
cdr3_aa: CASSFPSGGAFVEQFF

d_call: TRBD1
v_call: TRBV19
clone_size: once
cdr3_length: 14
j_call: TRBJ2-7
cdr3_nt: TGTGCCAGTACACCTTCGGGACAGCTTTACGAGCAGTACTTC
cdr3_aa: CASTPSGQLYEQYF

d_call: NA
v_call: TRBV3-1/TRBV3-2
clone_size: NA
cdr3_length: 14
j_call: TRBJ2-1
cdr3_nt: TGTGCCAGCAATCGGGGGACCTCCTACAATGAGCAGTTCTTC
cdr3_aa: CASNRGTSYNEQFF

d_call: NA
v_call: TRBV5-1
clone_size: NA
cdr3_length: 16
j_call: TRBJ2-6
cdr3_nt: TGCGCCAGCAGCTTCCGACAGTACTCTGGGGCCAACGTCCTGACTTTC
cdr3_aa: CASSFRQYSGANVLTF

d_call: NA
v_call: TRBV18
clone_size: NA
cdr3_length: 14
j_call: TRBJ2-7
cdr3_nt: TGTGCCAGCTCACCGGGTAGCACCGCCTACGAGCAGTACTTC
cdr3_aa: CASSPGSTAYEQYF

d_call: TRBD1
v_call: TRBV5-6
clone_size: NA
cdr3_length: 18
j_call: TRBJ1-4
cdr3_nt: TGTGCCAGCAGCCCCCGAACTCTCGGGACAGGGGTCAATGAAAAACTGTTTTTT
cdr3_aa: CASSPRTLGTGVNEKLFF

d_call: NA
v_call: TRBV28
clone_size: NA
cdr3_length: 17
j_call: TRBJ1-2
cdr3_nt: TGTGCCAGCACCCCTCCTGGACGGGGGGCGGGGGACTATGGCTACACCTTC
cdr3_aa: CASTPPGRGAGDYGYTF

d_call: NA
v_call: TRBV24-1
clone_size: once
cdr3_length: 15
j_call: TRBJ2-6
cdr3_nt: TGTGCCACCAGTGATCTCCGTTCTGGGGCCAACGTCCTGACTTTC
cdr3_aa: CATSDLRSGANVLTF

d_call: NA
v_call: TRBV9
clone_size: NA
cdr3_length: 16
j_call: TRBJ1-4
cdr3_nt: TGTGCCAGCAGCGTAGGAGGGGGAGGGTTCAATGAAAAACTGTTTTTT
cdr3_aa: CASSVGGGGFNEKLFF

d_call: NA
v_call: TRBV19
clone_size: NA
cdr3_length: 13
j_call: TRBJ1-5
cdr3_nt: TGTGCCGTTTCGGAAGGGGGCAATCAGCCCCAGCATTTT
cdr3_aa: CAVSEGGNQPQHF

d_call: TRBD1
v_call: TRBV15
clone_size: NA
cdr3_length: 16
j_call: TRBJ2-2
cdr3_nt: TGTGCCACCAGCACCTTAGGGACAGGGTTCACCGGGGAGCTGTTTTTT
cdr3_aa: CATSTLGTGFTGELFF

d_call: NA
v_call: TRBV29-1
clone_size: NA
cdr3_length: 10
j_call: TRBJ2-5
cdr3_nt: TGCAGCGTTAAGGAGGAGACCCAGTACTTC
cdr3_aa: CSVKEETQYF

d_call: NA
v_call: TRBV12-3/TRBV12-4
clone_size: NA
cdr3_length: 13
j_call: TRBJ2-3
cdr3_nt: TGTGCCAGCAGGACCCCAGGGGCAGATACGCAGTATTTT
cdr3_aa: CASRTPGADTQYF

d_call: NA
v_call: TRBV18
clone_size: NA
cdr3_length: 17
j_call: TRBJ1-1
cdr3_nt: TGTGCCAGCTCACCACGGTCTGGGGGCGCGAAACCCACTGAAGCTTTCTTT
cdr3_aa: CASSPRSGGAKPTEAFF

d_call: TRBD2
v_call: TRBV19
clone_size: NA
cdr3_length: 15
j_call: TRBJ2-7
cdr3_nt: TGTGCCAGTAGTATAGCCGGGAGGAGCTCCTACGAGCAGTACTTC
cdr3_aa: CASSIAGRSSYEQYF

d_call: NA
v_call: TRBV6-6
clone_size: NA
cdr3_length: 12
j_call: TRBJ1-1
cdr3_nt: TGTGCCGCTTCACGGGGGAACACTGAAGCTTTCTTT
cdr3_aa: CAASRGNTEAFF

d_call: TRBD1
v_call: TRBV7-2
clone_size: NA
cdr3_length: 17
j_call: TRBJ2-7
cdr3_nt: TGTGCCAGCAGCTTACGACCTGTGACAGGGGTCTCCTACGAGCAGTACTTC
cdr3_aa: CASSLRPVTGVSYEQYF

d_call: NA
v_call: TRBV28
clone_size: NA
cdr3_length: 14
j_call: TRBJ1-2
cdr3_nt: TGTGCCAGCAGTAACAGCCAGGGAACTTATGGCTACACCTTC
cdr3_aa: CASSNSQGTYGYTF

d_call: TRBD1
v_call: TRBV27
clone_size: NA
cdr3_length: 16
j_call: TRBJ2-7
cdr3_nt: TGTGCCAGCAGTTACCAGCGGGGGACAGGGGCTGGCGAGCAGTACTTC
cdr3_aa: CASSYQRGTGAGEQYF

d_call: TRBD1
v_call: TRBV18
clone_size: NA
cdr3_length: 15
j_call: TRBJ2-7
cdr3_nt: TGTGCCAGCTCACCAAAGGCGGACAGGGTCAGCGAGCAGTACTTC
cdr3_aa: CASSPKADRVSEQYF

d_call: TRBD1
v_call: TRBV24-1
clone_size: NA
cdr3_length: 16
j_call: TRBJ2-2
cdr3_nt: TGTGCCACCAGTGAGGTAAGGGGACAGAGCACCGGGGAGCTGTTTTTT
cdr3_aa: CATSEVRGQSTGELFF

d_call: TRBD1
v_call: TRBV19
clone_size: few
cdr3_length: 14
j_call: TRBJ1-5
cdr3_nt: TGTGCCAGTACCCGGACAGGGGACAATCAGCCCCAGCATTTT
cdr3_aa: CASTRTGDNQPQHF

d_call: TRBD2
v_call: TRBV7-2
clone_size: few
cdr3_length: 15
j_call: TRBJ2-1
cdr3_nt: TGTGCCAGCAGGGTAGCGGGCCCCTCCTACAATGAGCAGTTCTTC
cdr3_aa: CASRVAGPSYNEQFF

d_call: TRBD2
v_call: TRBV4-1
clone_size: NA
cdr3_length: 16
j_call: TRBJ2-2
cdr3_nt: TGCGCCAGCAGCCAGGTTAGCGGGAGTGGGACCGGGGAGCTGTTTTTT
cdr3_aa: CASSQVSGSGTGELFF

d_call: NA
v_call: TRBV4-3
clone_size: NA
cdr3_length: 13
j_call: TRBJ1-5
cdr3_nt: TGCGCCAGCAGCCAAGATCACAATCAGCCCCAGCATTTT
cdr3_aa: CASSQDHNQPQHF

d_call: NA
v_call: TRBV9
clone_size: NA
cdr3_length: 14
j_call: TRBJ1-1
cdr3_nt: TGTGCCAGCGGTCGACAGGCAGCGAACACTGAAGCTTTCTTT
cdr3_aa: CASGRQAANTEAFF

d_call: NA
v_call: TRBV24-1
clone_size: few
cdr3_length: 15
j_call: TRBJ1-4
cdr3_nt: TGTGCCACCAGTGATGGGGGGAACACTAATGAAAAACTGTTTTTT
cdr3_aa: CATSDGGNTNEKLFF

d_call: TRBD1
v_call: TRBV6-2/TRBV6-3
clone_size: few
cdr3_length: 15
j_call: TRBJ1-1
cdr3_nt: TGTGCCAGCAGCCTCCCGGGACAGGGAGGGGCTGAAGCTTTCTTT
cdr3_aa: CASSLPGQGGAEAFF

d_call: NA
v_call: TRBV5-1
clone_size: NA
cdr3_length: 16
j_call: TRBJ1-1
cdr3_nt: TGCGCCAGCAGCTTGTCAGGGAAGGCGATGAACACTGAAGCTTTCTTT
cdr3_aa: CASSLSGKAMNTEAFF

d_call: NA
v_call: TRBV15
clone_size: NA
cdr3_length: 16
j_call: TRBJ2-2
cdr3_nt: TGTGCCACCAGCAGAGAGGGGGGGCTCTCCACCGGGGAGCTGTTTTTT
cdr3_aa: CATSREGGLSTGELFF

d_call: TRBD1
v_call: TRBV6-5
clone_size: NA
cdr3_length: 14
j_call: TRBJ1-2
cdr3_nt: TGTGCCAGCAGTAACTGGGGACAGGGCTATGGCTACACCTTC
cdr3_aa: CASSNWGQGYGYTF

d_call: TRBD1
v_call: TRBV19
clone_size: few
cdr3_length: 12
j_call: TRBJ1-2
cdr3_nt: TGTGCCAGTATGACAGGGAACTATGGCTACACCTTC
cdr3_aa: CASMTGNYGYTF

d_call: TRBD1
v_call: TRBV11-2
clone_size: NA
cdr3_length: 14
j_call: TRBJ1-6
cdr3_nt: TGTGCCAGCAGCCCAGGGGGCGGGAATTCACCCCTCCACTTT
cdr3_aa: CASSPGGGNSPLHF

d_call: NA
v_call: TRBV11-2
clone_size: NA
cdr3_length: 13
j_call: TRBJ2-1
cdr3_nt: TGTGCCAGCAGCCCCCGGGTCGAAGGGGGGCAGTTCTTC
cdr3_aa: CASSPRVEGGQFF

d_call: NA
v_call: TRBV18
clone_size: NA
cdr3_length: 15
j_call: TRBJ2-5
cdr3_nt: TGTGCCAGCTCACGACCTCCGGGATCCCAAGAGACCCAGTACTTC
cdr3_aa: CASSRPPGSQETQYF

d_call: NA
v_call: TRBV4-1
clone_size: NA
cdr3_length: 14
j_call: TRBJ2-1
cdr3_nt: TGCGCCAGCACCCTGACAGGATTCCTCGGGGAGCAGTTCTTC
cdr3_aa: CASTLTGFLGEQFF

d_call: NA
v_call: TRBV27
clone_size: once
cdr3_length: 15
j_call: TRBJ2-3
cdr3_nt: TGTGCCAGCAAGGGCGGACAATTTCGCACAGATACGCAGTATTTT
cdr3_aa: CASKGGQFRTDTQYF

d_call: NA
v_call: TRBV21-1
clone_size: NA
cdr3_length: 17
j_call: TRBJ2-1
cdr3_nt: TGTGCCAGCAGGGACATGGACAGGGGGGCTTCCTACAATGAGCAGTTCTTC
cdr3_aa: CASRDMDRGASYNEQFF

d_call: NA
v_call: TRBV7-2
clone_size: once
cdr3_length: 17
j_call: TRBJ1-6
cdr3_nt: TGTGCCAGCAGCTCCCAGGGGCCGAGCTCCTATAATTCACCCCTCCACTTT
cdr3_aa: CASSSQGPSSYNSPLHF

d_call: NA
v_call: TRBV30
clone_size: NA
cdr3_length: 15
j_call: TRBJ2-3
cdr3_nt: TGTGCCTGGAGTGTAAGCAGGTCTTTAACAGATACGCAGTATTTT
cdr3_aa: CAWSVSRSLTDTQYF

d_call: NA
v_call: TRBV3-1/TRBV3-2
clone_size: few
cdr3_length: 17
j_call: TRBJ1-6
cdr3_nt: TGTGCCAGCAGCCAACGGGGGACGAGCTCCTATAATTCACCCCTCCACTTT
cdr3_aa: CASSQRGTSSYNSPLHF